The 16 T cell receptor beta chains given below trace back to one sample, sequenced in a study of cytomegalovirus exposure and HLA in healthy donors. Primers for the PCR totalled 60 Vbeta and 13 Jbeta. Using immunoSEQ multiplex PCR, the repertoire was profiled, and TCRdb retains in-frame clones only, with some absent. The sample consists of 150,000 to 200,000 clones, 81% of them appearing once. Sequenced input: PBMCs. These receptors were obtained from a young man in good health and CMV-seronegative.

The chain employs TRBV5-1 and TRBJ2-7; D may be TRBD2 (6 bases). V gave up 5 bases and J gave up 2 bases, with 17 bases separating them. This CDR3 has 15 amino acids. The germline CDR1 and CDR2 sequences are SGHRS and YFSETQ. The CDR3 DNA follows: TGCGCCAGCAGTAGTGCGGGATCCTATACCTACGAGCAGTACTTC. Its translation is CASSSAGSYTYEQYF.

The CDR3 reads CASSYSGAWELFF. For the CDR3, the DNA is TGTGCCAGCAGTTACTCGGGGGCCTGGGAGCTGTTTTTT. This chain links TRBV6-5 with TRBJ2-2; maybe TRBD1 (6 bases). The CDR3 is made up of 13 amino acids. Trimming pared 0 bases from V and 9 bases from J, leaving 8 bases between. Germline loops: CDR1 MNHEY, CDR2 SVGAGI.

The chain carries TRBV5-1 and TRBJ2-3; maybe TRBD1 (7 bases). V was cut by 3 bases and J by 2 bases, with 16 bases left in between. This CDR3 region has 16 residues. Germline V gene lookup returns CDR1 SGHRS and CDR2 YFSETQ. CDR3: CASSSDARGVTDTQYF. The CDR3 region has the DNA TGCGCCAGCAGCTCGGACGCCAGGGGGGTCACAGATACGCAGTATTTT.

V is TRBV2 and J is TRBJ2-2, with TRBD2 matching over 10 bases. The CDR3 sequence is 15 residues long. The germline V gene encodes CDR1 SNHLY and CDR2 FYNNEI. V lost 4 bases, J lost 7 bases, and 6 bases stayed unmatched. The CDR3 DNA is TGTGCCAGCAGTGCCAGCGGGGGGGCGATCGGGGAGCTGTTTTTT. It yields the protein CASSASGGAIGELFF.

This CDR3 reads CASSSMPPGSSNQPQHF. The CDR3 nucleotides read TGTGCCAGCAGCTCTATGCCCCCTGGGAGTAGCAATCAGCCCCAGCATTTT. The chain couples TRBV7-2 to TRBJ1-5, with D unresolved. This CDR3 comprises 17 residues. With 4 bases removed from V and 0 bases from J, the gap between germline ends came to 16 bases. Germline V lookup: CDR1 SGHTA, CDR2 FQGNSA.

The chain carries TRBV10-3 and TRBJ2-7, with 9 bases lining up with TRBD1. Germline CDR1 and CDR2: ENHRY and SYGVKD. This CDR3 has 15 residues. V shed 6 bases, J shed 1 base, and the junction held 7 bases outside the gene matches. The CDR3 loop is CAISAPGTGSYEQYF. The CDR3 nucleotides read TGTGCCATCAGCGCCCCCGGGACAGGGTCCTACGAGCAGTACTTC.

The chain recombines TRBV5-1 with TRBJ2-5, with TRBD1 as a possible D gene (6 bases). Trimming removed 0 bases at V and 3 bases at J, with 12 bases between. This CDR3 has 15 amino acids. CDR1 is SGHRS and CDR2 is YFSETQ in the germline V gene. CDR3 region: CASSLVFAGEETQYF. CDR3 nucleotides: TGCGCCAGCAGCTTGGTCTTCGCAGGGGAAGAGACCCAGTACTTC.

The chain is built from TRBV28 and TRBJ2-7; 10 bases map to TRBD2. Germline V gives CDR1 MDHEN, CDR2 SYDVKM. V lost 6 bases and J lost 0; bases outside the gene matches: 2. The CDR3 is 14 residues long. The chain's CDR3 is CASRSSGSSYEQYF. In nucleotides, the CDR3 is TGTGCCAGCAGGTCTAGCGGGAGCTCCTACGAGCAGTACTTC.

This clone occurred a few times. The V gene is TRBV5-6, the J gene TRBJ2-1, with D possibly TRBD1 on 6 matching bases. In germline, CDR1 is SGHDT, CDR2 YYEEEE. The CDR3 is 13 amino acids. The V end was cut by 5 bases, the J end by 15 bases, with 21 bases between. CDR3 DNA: TGTGCCAGCAGGGGGGTTGGGGGCCTCGCTGGGTTCTTC. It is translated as CASRGVGGLAGFF. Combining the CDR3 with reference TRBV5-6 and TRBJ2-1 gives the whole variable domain DAGVTQSPTHLIKTRGQQVTLRCSPKSGHDTVSWYQQALGQGPQFIFQYYEEEERQRGNFPDRFSGHQFPNYSSELNVNALLLGDSALYLCASRGVGGLAGFFGPGTRLTVL.

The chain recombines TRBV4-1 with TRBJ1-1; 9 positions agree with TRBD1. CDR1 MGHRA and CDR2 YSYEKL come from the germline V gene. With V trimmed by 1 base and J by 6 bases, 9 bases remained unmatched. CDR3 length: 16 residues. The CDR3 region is CASSQVADRGVAEAFF. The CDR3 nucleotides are TGCGCCAGCAGCCAAGTCGCGGACAGGGGCGTCGCTGAAGCTTTCTTT.

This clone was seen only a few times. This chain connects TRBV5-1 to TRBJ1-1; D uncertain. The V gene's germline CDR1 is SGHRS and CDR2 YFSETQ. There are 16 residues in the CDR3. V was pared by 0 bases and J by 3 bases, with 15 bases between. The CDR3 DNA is TGCGCCAGCAGCTTGGCGGGCTCACGGGGTTACACTGAAGCTTTCTTT. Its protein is CASSLAGSRGYTEAFF. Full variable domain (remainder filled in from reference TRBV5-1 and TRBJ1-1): KAGVTQTPRYLIKTRGQQVTLSCSPISGHRSVSWYQQTPGQGLQFLFEYFSETQRNKGNFPGRFSGRQFSNSRSEMNVSTLELGDSALYLCASSLAGSRGYTEAFFGQGTRLTVV.

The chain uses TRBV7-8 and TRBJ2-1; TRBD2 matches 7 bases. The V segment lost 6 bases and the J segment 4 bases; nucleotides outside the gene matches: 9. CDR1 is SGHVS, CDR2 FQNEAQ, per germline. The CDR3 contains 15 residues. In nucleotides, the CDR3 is TGTGCCAGCAGTAGGAGGGAGGGCCAGTACAATGAGCAGTTCTTC. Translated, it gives CASSRREGQYNEQFF.

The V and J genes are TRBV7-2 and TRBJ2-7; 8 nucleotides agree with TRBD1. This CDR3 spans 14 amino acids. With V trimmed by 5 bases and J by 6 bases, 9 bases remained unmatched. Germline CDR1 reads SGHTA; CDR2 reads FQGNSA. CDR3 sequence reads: CASSPRQGPGEQYF. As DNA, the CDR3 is TGTGCCAGCAGCCCCCGACAGGGGCCCGGCGAGCAGTACTTC. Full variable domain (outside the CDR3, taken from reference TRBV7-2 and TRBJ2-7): GAGVSQSPSNKVTEKGKDVELRCDPISGHTALYWYRQSLGQGLEFLIYFQGNSAPDKSGLPSDRFSAERTGGSVSTLTIQRTQQEDSAVYLCASSPRQGPGEQYFGPGTRLTVT.

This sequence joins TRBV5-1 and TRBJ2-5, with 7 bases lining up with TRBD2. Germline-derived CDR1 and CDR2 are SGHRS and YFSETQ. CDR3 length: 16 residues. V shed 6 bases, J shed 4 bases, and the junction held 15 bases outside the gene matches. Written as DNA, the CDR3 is TGCGCCAGCAACGGCGGGAGTGGAGGGATCCCAGAGACCCAGTACTTC. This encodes CASNGGSGGIPETQYF.

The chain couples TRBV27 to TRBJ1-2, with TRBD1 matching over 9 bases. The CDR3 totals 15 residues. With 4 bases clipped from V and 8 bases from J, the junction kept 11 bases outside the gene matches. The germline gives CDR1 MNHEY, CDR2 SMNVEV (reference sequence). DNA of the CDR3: TGTGCCAGCAGTTCACCGGGACAGGGAGAAAAAGGCTACACCTTC. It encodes CASSSPGQGEKGYTF.

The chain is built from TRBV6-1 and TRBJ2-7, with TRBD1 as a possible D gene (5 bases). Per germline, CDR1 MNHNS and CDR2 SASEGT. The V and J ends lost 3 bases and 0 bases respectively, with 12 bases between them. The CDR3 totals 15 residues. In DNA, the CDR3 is TGTGCCAGCAGTGAGAAGCCCAGGGCCTCCTACGAGCAGTACTTC. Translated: CASSEKPRASYEQYF.